A single sample is the source of the 5 T cell receptor beta chains below, sequenced in a study of patients and donors after allogeneic stem cell transplantation. TCRdb fed the RT-PCR reads into MiXCR, producing one record per CDR3 protein. The sample yields around 150,000 distinct CDR3 sequences, roughly two fifths seen once. Sequenced: blood, either unsorted or a sorted T cell fraction (not recorded which). Source of these receptors: a human donor who was either an allogeneic HSCT recipient or a stem cell or donor lymphocyte infusion donor (not recorded which). It is not recorded whose cells these are; they may come from a transplant donor.

This clonotype was seen only a few times. V gene TRBV25-1 combines with J gene TRBJ2-1; 8 bases fit TRBD2. Germline loops: CDR1 MGHDK, CDR2 SYGVNS. The CDR3 loop spans 14 amino acids. Trimming removed 4 bases from V and 5 bases from J; junction bases left unmatched: 4. CDR3 sequence: CASSGLATHNEQFF. The CDR3 nucleotides read TGTGCCAGCAGTGGACTAGCGACGCACAATGAGCAGTTCTTC.

This clonotype was picked up one time. The CDR3 is CASSLLAGIYSNQPQHF. For the CDR3, the DNA is TGTGCCAGCAGTTTACTGGCAGGAATATATAGCAATCAGCCCCAGCATTTT. The rearrangement joins TRBV12-3 or TRBV12-4 to TRBJ1-5; no definite D call. V lost 2 bases, J lost 0 bases, and 14 bases lay in between. CDR3 size: 17 residues.

The V call is TRBV10-3, the J call TRBJ1-2; D is unclear. CDR1 and CDR2 from the germline V gene are ENHRY and SYGVKD. The CDR3 consists of 14 residues. V was shortened by 0 bases and J by 7 bases, with 12 bases between the two germline ends. The CDR3 nucleotides are TGTGCCATCAGTGAGTCCGGAGGCCGAGGTGGCTACACCTTC. This sequence encodes CAISESGGRGGYTF.

The chain uses TRBV7-3 and TRBJ2-3, with D perhaps matching TRBD1 (6 bases). The ends were cut back, 4 bases at V and 5 bases at J, with 16 bases in the middle. CDR1 is SGHTA and CDR2 is FQGTGA in the germline V gene. The CDR3 totals 15 residues. CDR3 residues: CASSWNRDTRDTQYF. In DNA, the CDR3 is TGTGCCAGCAGCTGGAACCGGGACACCAGAGATACGCAGTATTTT.

This clonotype has a handful of counts. The V and J genes are TRBV4-2 and TRBJ2-1; 7 bases map to TRBD2. Per germline, CDR1 LGHNA and CDR2 YNFKEQ. The CDR3 sequence is 17 residues long. V trimming: 0 bases; J trimming: 4 bases; junction bases outside the gene matches: 9. CDR3 bases: TGTGCCAGCAGCCAAGACCCCCCGGGGGGAATTTACAATGAGCAGTTCTTC. Its translation is CASSQDPPGGIYNEQFF.